These 10 T cell receptor beta chains originate from one sample sequenced in a study of cytomegalovirus exposure and HLA in healthy donors. In the PCR, 60 Vbeta and 13 Jbeta primers were used. Here immunoSEQ multiplex PCR was the method, and the copy in TCRdb shows in-frame clones only, minus some. Among some 130,000 clones listed, around 80% were seen once. Sequencing was performed on PBMCs. The receptors were gathered from a man aged 25-45 years in good health.

The chain recombines TRBV7-2 with TRBJ2-5; D unresolved. The CDR3 spans 11 residues. The germline V gene has CDR1 SGHTA and CDR2 FQGNSA. The ends were cut back, 5 bases at V and 8 bases at J, with 9 bases in the middle. CDR3 protein: CASSPSHTQYF. CDR3 nucleotides: TGTGCCAGCAGCCCTTCACATACCCAGTACTTC.

The table lists this clone with a count of one. The chain combines TRBV5-1 with TRBJ2-7; 8 positions match TRBD2. J lost 5 bases, V lost 4 bases, and 5 bases had no gene match. This CDR3 comprises 13 residues. Germline values: CDR1 SGHRS, CDR2 YFSETQ. Here the CDR3 reads CASSIPGGDEQYF. The CDR3, as DNA: TGCGCCAGCAGCATCCCGGGGGGGGACGAGCAGTACTTC. Full variable domain (remainder filled in from reference TRBV5-1 and TRBJ2-7): KAGVTQTPRYLIKTRGQQVTLSCSPISGHRSVSWYQQTPGQGLQFLFEYFSETQRNKGNFPGRFSGRQFSNSRSEMNVSTLELGDSALYLCASSIPGGDEQYFGPGTRLTVT.

The chain uses TRBV7-2 and TRBJ2-7; TRBD1 matches 7 bases. CDR3 length: 12 amino acids. Germline V lookup: CDR1 SGHTA, CDR2 FQGNSA. V was clipped by 7 bases and J by 7 bases; unmatched bases: 7. Here the CDR3 DNA reads TGTGCCAGCACCCAGGGGGTGGTGGAGCAGTACTTC. Protein sequence: CASTQGVVEQYF.

This rearrangement joins TRBV2 to TRBJ2-5, with D unclear. V lost 8 bases and J lost 2, with 15 bases in between. In germline, CDR1 is SNHLY, CDR2 FYNNEI. The CDR3 loop spans 14 amino acids. CDR3 loop: CASRPLSIQETQYF. DNA for the CDR3: TGTGCCAGCCGTCCTCTGAGCATTCAAGAGACCCAGTACTTC.

The CDR3 DNA sequence: TGTGCCAGCAGTGCTTTTAGCGGGACATCCTCCTACAATGAGCAGTTCTTC. The encoded protein is CASSAFSGTSSYNEQFF. The V call is TRBV2, the J call TRBJ2-1; TRBD2 aligns across 8 bases. V dropped 4 bases and J dropped 0; count of bases not matched to a gene: 8. Germline V lookup: CDR1 SNHLY, CDR2 FYNNEI. The CDR3 spans 17 residues.

The chain carries TRBV5-4 and TRBJ2-3; no definite D call. The CDR3 extends over 16 amino acids. V dropped 0 bases and J dropped 1 base, with 12 bases sitting between them. The germline V gene encodes CDR1 SGHNT and CDR2 YYREEE (reference sequence). The CDR3 spells CASSLGGPDRTDTQYF. The CDR3 DNA sequence: TGTGCCAGCAGCTTGGGTGGGCCGGATCGCACAGATACGCAGTATTTT.

The V and J genes are TRBV5-5 and TRBJ2-6; D gene ambiguous. CDR3 length equals 16 residues. Trimming took 4 bases from V and 0 from J, leaving 11 bases between them. The germline CDR1 and CDR2 sequences are SGHKS and YYEKEE (reference sequence). The DNA for the CDR3 is TGTGCCAGCAGCCCTGCCGCCGGCTCTGGGGCCAACGTCCTGACTTTC. Residues: CASSPAAGSGANVLTF.

The gene calls are TRBV5-6 and TRBJ1-3, with a tentative D call TRBD1 (6 bases). The CDR3 extends over 14 amino acids. CDR1 is SGHDT and CDR2 is YYEEEE in the germline V gene. Trimming pared 6 bases from V and 4 bases from J, leaving 14 bases between. CDR3 DNA: TGTGCCAGCATTCGGGGGGCTTCAGGAAACACCATATATTTT. This codes for CASIRGASGNTIYF.

The rearrangement uses TRBV12-5 and TRBJ1-1; 9 bases align to TRBD1. Trimming took 0 bases from V and 0 from J; bases not matched to a gene: 20. Germline CDR1 LGHNT, CDR2 FRNRAP. CDR3 size: 22 residues. The CDR3 nucleotides are TGTGCTAGTGGTTTGGTACGGAGTTTTGGACAGGGGCGAGACCTCATGAACACTGAAGCTTTCTTT. Translated: CASGLVRSFGQGRDLMNTEAFF.

The chain carries TRBV11-3 and TRBJ2-5, with 7 bases matching TRBD1. J was trimmed by 7 bases and V by 4 bases; bases with no gene match: 12. The CDR3 loop spans 15 amino acids. Germline V gives CDR1 SGHNT, CDR2 YENEEA. CDR3 bases: TGTGCCAGCAGCTCCACAGGGGCCCCGGGTCGGACCCAGTACTTC. This translates into CASSSTGAPGRTQYF.